This entry concerns a single T cell receptor (beta chain). Its antigen is not identified. MiXCR, applied by TCRdb to the reads, yields one record per CDR3 protein. This sample carries 550,000 to 850,000 distinct CDR3 sequences, approximately 33% of them seen once, and the ten largest clones take 15% to 20%. The sample is drawn from a study of T cell repertoires in cytomegalovirus infection. As for the study in general: TCR beta signatures that were public indicated CMV infection and matching HLA type.

V gave up 6 bases and J gave up 4 bases, with 16 bases separating them. The CDR3 is 15 residues long. Germline values: CDR1 DFQATT, CDR2 SNEGSKA (reference sequence). General study points: Ex vivo, HLA-C-restricted CMV-specific TCR beta clonotypes prevailed over the rest of the response.

The sample consisted of cultured PBMCs, taken from culture after CMV antigen stimulation. This receptor was obtained from a human donor in good health (CMV status not recorded). Some clones in this sample may be carry-over from other donors' samples. The chain uses TRBV20-1 and TRBJ1-6; tentatively, D is TRBD1 (6 bases). The CDR3 DNA is TGCAGTGCAACTCCAGGGGAGGTTTATAATTCACCCCTCCACTTT. This gives the protein CSATPGEVYNSPLHF.